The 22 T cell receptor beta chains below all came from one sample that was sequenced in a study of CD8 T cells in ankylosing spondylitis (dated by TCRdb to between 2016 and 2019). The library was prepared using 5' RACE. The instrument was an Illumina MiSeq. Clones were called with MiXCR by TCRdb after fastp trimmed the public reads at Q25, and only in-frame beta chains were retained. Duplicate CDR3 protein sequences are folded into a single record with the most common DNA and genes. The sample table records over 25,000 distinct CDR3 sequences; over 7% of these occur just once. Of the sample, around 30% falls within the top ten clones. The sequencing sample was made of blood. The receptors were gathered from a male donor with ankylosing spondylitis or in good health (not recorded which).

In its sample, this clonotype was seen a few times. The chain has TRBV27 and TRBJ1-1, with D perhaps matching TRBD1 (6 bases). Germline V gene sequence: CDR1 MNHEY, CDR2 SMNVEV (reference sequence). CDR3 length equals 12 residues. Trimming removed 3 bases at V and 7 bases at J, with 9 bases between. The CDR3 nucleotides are TGTGCCAGCAGTTTCCTACAGGGTGAAGCTTTCTTT. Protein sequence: CASSFLQGEAFF.

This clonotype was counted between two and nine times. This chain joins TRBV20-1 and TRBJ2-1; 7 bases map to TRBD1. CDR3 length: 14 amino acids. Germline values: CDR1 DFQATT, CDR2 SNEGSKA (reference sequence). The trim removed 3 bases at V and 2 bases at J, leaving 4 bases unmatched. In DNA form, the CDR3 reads TGCAGTGCTAGCAAGGGACAGACCTACAATGAGCAGTTCTTC. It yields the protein CSASKGQTYNEQFF.

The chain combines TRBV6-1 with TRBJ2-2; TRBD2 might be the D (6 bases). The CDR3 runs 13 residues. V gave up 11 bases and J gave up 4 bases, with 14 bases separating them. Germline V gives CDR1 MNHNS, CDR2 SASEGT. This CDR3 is CAVQEGLTGELFF. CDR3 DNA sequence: TGTGCCGTCCAGGAGGGTCTCACCGGGGAGCTGTTTTTT.

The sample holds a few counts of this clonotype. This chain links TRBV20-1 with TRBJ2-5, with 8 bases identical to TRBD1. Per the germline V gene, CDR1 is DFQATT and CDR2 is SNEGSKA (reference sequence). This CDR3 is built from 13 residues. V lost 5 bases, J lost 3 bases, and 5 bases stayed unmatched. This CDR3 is CSARTGGKETQYF. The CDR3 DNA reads TGCAGTGCTCGTACAGGGGGGAAAGAGACCCAGTACTTC.

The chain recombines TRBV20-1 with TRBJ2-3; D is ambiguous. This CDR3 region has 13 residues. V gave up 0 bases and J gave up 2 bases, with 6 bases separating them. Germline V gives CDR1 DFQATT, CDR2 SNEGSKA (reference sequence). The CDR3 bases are TGCAGTGCTAGAGATTACATCACAGATACGCAGTATTTT. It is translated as CSARDYITDTQYF.

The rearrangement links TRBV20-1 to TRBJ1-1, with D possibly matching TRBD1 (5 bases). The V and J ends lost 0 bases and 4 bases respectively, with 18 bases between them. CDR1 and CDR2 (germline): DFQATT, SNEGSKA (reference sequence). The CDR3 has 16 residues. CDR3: CSARDQGRSQITEAFF. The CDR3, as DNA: TGCAGTGCTAGAGATCAGGGCAGAAGTCAGATCACTGAAGCTTTCTTT.

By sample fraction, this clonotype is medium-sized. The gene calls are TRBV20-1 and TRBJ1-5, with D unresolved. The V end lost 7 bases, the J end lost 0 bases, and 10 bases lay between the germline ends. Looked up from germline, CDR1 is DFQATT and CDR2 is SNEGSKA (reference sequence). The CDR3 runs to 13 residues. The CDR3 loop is CSGSSYSNQPQHF. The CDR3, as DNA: TGCAGTGGTAGCAGTTATAGCAATCAGCCCCAGCATTTT.

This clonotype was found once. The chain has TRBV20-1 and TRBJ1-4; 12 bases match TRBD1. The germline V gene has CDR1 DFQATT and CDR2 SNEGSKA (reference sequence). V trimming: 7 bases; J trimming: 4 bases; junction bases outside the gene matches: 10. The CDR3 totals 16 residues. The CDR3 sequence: CSVASGQGAGNEKLFF. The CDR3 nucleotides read TGCAGTGTCGCCTCGGGACAGGGGGCAGGTAATGAAAAACTGTTTTTT.

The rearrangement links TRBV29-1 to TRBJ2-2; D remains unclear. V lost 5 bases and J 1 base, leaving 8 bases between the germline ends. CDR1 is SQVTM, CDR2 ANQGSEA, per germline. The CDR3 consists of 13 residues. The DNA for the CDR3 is TGCAGCGTTAAGACGGTGAACACCGGGGAGCTGTTTTTT. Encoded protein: CSVKTVNTGELFF.

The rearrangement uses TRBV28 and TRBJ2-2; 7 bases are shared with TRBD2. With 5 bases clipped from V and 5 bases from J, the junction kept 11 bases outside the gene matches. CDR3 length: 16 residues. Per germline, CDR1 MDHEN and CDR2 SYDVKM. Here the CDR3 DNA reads TGTGCCAGCAGTCCGGGTGGCGGGAGTCCTACCGGGGAGCTGTTTTTT. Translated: CASSPGGGSPTGELFF.

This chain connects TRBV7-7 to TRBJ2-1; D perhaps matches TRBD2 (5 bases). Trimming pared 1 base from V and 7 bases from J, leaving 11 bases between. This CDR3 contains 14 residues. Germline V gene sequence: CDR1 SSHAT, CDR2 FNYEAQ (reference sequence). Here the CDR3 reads CASSLGLPGNEQFF. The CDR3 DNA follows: TGTGCCAGCAGCTTAGGACTCCCGGGGAATGAGCAGTTCTTC. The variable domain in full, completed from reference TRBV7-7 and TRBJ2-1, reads GAGVSQSPRYKVTKRGQDVTLRCDPISSHATLYWYQQALGQGPEFLTYFNYEAQPDKSGLPSDRFSAERPEGSISTLTIQRTEQRDSAMYRCASSLGLPGNEQFFGPGTRLTVL.

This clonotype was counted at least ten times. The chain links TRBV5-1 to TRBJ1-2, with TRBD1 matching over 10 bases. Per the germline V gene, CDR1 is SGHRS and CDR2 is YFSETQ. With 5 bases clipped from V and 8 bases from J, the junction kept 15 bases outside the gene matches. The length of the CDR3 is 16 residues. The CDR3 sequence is CASSFKSGTGASGYTF. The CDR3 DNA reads TGCGCCAGCAGTTTTAAATCCGGGACAGGGGCTTCCGGCTACACCTTC.

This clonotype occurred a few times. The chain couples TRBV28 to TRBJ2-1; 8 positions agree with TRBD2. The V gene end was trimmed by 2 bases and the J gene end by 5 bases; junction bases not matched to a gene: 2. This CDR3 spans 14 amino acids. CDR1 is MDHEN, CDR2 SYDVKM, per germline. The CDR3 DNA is TGTGCCAGCAGTTTAAGCGGGAGTCACAATGAGCAGTTCTTC. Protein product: CASSLSGSHNEQFF.

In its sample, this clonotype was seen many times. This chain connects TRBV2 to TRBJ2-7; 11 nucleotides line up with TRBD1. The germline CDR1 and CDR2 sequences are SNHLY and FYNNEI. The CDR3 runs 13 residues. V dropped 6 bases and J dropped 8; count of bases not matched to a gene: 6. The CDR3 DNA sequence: TGTGCCAGCAGCCCCGGGACAGGGGGTCAGCAGTACTTC. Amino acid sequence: CASSPGTGGQQYF.

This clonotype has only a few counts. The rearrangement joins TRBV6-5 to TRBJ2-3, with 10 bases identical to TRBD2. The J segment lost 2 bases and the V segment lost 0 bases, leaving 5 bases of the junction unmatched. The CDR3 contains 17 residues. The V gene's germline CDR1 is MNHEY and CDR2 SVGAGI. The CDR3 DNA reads TGTGCCAGCAGTTACTCGTTTCTAGCGGGGGTCACAGATACGCAGTATTTT. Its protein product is CASSYSFLAGVTDTQYF.

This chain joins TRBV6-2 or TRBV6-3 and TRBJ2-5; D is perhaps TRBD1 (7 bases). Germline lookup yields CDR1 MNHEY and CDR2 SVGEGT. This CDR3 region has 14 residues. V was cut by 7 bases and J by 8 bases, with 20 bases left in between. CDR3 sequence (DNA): TGTGCCAGCACCGACAGGGACCTGGGAGGAACCCAGTACTTC. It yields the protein CASTDRDLGGTQYF.

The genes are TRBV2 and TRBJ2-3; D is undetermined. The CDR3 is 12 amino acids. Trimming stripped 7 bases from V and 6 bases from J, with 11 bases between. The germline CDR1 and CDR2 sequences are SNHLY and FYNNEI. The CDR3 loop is CASTPVIDTQYF. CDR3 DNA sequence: TGTGCCAGCACGCCAGTTATCGATACGCAGTATTTT.

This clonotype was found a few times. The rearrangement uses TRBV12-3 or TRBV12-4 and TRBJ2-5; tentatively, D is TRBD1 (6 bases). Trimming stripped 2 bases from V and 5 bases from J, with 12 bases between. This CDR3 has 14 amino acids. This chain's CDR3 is CASSLRGTTETQYF. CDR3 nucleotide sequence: TGTGCCAGCAGTTTACGTGGGACAACGGAGACCCAGTACTTC.

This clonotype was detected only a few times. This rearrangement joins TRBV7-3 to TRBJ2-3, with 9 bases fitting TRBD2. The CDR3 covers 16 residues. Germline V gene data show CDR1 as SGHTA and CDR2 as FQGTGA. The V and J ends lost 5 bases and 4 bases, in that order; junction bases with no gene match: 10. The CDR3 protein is CASSPGLARAADTQYF. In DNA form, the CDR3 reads TGTGCCAGCAGCCCGGGACTAGCTAGGGCGGCAGATACGCAGTATTTT.

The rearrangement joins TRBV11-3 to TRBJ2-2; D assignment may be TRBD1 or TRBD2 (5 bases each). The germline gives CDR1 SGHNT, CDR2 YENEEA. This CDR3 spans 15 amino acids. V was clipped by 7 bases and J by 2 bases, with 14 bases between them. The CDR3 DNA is TGTGCCAGCAAAAAAACAGGAGGAAACACCGGGGAGCTGTTTTTT. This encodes CASKKTGGNTGELFF. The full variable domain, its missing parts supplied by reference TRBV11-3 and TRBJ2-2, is EAGVVQSPRYKIIEKKQPVAFWCNPISGHNTLYWYLQNLGQGPELLIRYENEEAVDDSQLPKDRFSAERLKGVDSTLKIQPAELGDSAVYLCASKKTGGNTGELFFGEGSRLTVL.

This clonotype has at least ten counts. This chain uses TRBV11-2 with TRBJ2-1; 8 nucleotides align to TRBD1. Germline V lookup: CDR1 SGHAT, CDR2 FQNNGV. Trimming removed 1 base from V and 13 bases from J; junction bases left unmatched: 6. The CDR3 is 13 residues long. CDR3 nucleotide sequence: TGTGCCAGCAGCTTAGTGGAAACAGGGGGACAGTTCTTC. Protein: CASSLVETGGQFF.

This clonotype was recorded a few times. CDR3 nucleotide sequence: TGCAGCGCCGGACTAGCCGGGAGGGGAGATACGCAGTATTTT. This encodes CSAGLAGRGDTQYF. This rearrangement joins TRBV29-1 to TRBJ2-3; 8 nucleotides agree with TRBD2. V lost 7 bases to trimming and J lost 5 bases; unmatched junction nucleotides: 11. The CDR3 is 14 residues long. Germline CDR1 SQVTM, CDR2 ANQGSEA.